One sample yielded the 9 T cell receptor beta chains listed below, sequenced in a study of shared clonotypes between healthy human individuals. The assay was immunoSEQ multiplex PCR, and TCRdb's table has in-frame clones only and misses some. The table includes about 2.3 million clones, 85% to 95% detected once. Sequences were obtained from naive CD4+ T cells from PBMCs. Subset of the sample: CD45RA+ positively selected. These receptors all stem from a man in his late teens or twenties in good health. Some clones in this sample may be carry-over from other donors' samples.

The CDR3 here is CASSLWEGYGYTF. The CDR3, as DNA: TGTGCCAGCAGCTTATGGGAGGGTTATGGCTACACCTTC. The chain has TRBV11-2 and TRBJ1-2, with D unclear. Germline CDR1 reads SGHAT; CDR2 reads FQNNGV. V was clipped by 2 bases and J by 5 bases, with 9 bases between them. The CDR3 is 13 residues long.

The chain employs TRBV19 and TRBJ1-1; no clear D gene. Trimming removed 3 bases from V and 0 bases from J, with 8 bases in between. The CDR3 runs to 14 residues. CDR1 LNHDA and CDR2 SQIVND come from the germline V gene (reference sequence). CDR3 nucleotides: TGTGCCAGTAGTATGATGCCCATGAACACTGAAGCTTTCTTT. It is translated as CASSMMPMNTEAFF.

In its sample, this clone was seen once. CDR3 residues: CASSLSVGNQPQHF. Written as DNA, the CDR3 is TGTGCCAGCAGTTTGTCCGTGGGCAATCAGCCCCAGCATTTT. V and J are TRBV28 and TRBJ1-5; D gene unclear. Trimming stripped 3 bases from V and 2 bases from J, with 8 bases between. Looked up from germline, CDR1 is MDHEN and CDR2 is SYDVKM. This CDR3 has 14 amino acids. Full variable domain (missing parts from reference TRBV28 and TRBJ1-5): DVKVTQSSRYLVKRTGEKVFLECVQDMDHENMFWYRQDPGLGLRLIYFSYDVKMKEKGDIPEGYSVSREKKERFSLILESASTNQTSMYLCASSLSVGNQPQHFGDGTRLSIL.

The chain has TRBV5-1 and TRBJ1-2, with D perhaps matching TRBD1 (5 bases). V dropped 0 bases and J dropped 6 bases, with 12 bases sitting between them. The CDR3 covers 14 residues. Looked up from germline, CDR1 is SGHRS and CDR2 is YFSETQ. The CDR3 sequence: CASSLESGNHGYTF. The CDR3 DNA sequence: TGCGCCAGCAGCTTGGAGTCAGGGAACCATGGCTACACCTTC.

The rearrangement links TRBV19 to TRBJ2-7; TRBD1 agrees at 7 bases. The CDR3 runs 16 residues. V was pared by 2 bases and J by 1 base, with 8 bases of the junction left unmatched. In germline, CDR1 is LNHDA, CDR2 SQIVND (reference sequence). In DNA form, the CDR3 reads TGTGCCAGTAGTATAACGATGGGACAGCTTTCCTACGAGCAGTACTTC. Protein sequence: CASSITMGQLSYEQYF.

This clone was observed a handful of times. V is TRBV5-1 and J is TRBJ1-1; D remains ambiguous. The germline gives CDR1 SGHRS, CDR2 YFSETQ. Deletions cut 0 bases from V and 6 bases from J, with 12 bases between. The CDR3 length is 14 residues. In nucleotides, the CDR3 is TGCGCCAGCAGCTTGGAATTGAGTTTTTCTGAAGCTTTCTTT. This translates into CASSLELSFSEAFF.

The chain combines TRBV4-2 with TRBJ2-5; no clear D gene. V lost 6 bases and J lost 3, with 20 bases in between. Germline V gene lookup returns CDR1 LGHNA and CDR2 YNFKEQ. CDR3 length equals 16 residues. CDR3 sequence: CASSPIRLSVEETQYF. The CDR3 bases are TGTGCCAGCAGTCCTATTAGACTTTCCGTGGAAGAGACCCAGTACTTC.

Details on this clone: Other DNA sequences in the sample encode the same CDR3. The CDR3 nucleotides are TGTGCCAGCAGCTTACAGGGGGATCAGCCCCAGCATTTT. Protein: CASSLQGDQPQHF. The chain joins TRBV7-9 to TRBJ1-5, with 7 bases aligning to TRBD1. CDR1 is SEHNR, CDR2 FQNEAQ, per germline (reference sequence). Trimming at V came to 2 bases and at J to 5 bases, leaving 0 bases not matched to a gene. The CDR3 length is 13 residues.

Here the CDR3 DNA reads TGTGCCAGTAGTATAGACGACAGCGCCCCCAATAACTATGGCTACACCTTC. Translating gives CASSIDDSAPNNYGYTF. The genes are TRBV19 and TRBJ1-2; tentative D call: TRBD1 (5 bases). The V and J ends lost 0 bases and 1 base respectively, with 15 bases between them. The CDR3 consists of 17 residues. Germline CDR1 is LNHDA and CDR2 is SQIVND (reference sequence).